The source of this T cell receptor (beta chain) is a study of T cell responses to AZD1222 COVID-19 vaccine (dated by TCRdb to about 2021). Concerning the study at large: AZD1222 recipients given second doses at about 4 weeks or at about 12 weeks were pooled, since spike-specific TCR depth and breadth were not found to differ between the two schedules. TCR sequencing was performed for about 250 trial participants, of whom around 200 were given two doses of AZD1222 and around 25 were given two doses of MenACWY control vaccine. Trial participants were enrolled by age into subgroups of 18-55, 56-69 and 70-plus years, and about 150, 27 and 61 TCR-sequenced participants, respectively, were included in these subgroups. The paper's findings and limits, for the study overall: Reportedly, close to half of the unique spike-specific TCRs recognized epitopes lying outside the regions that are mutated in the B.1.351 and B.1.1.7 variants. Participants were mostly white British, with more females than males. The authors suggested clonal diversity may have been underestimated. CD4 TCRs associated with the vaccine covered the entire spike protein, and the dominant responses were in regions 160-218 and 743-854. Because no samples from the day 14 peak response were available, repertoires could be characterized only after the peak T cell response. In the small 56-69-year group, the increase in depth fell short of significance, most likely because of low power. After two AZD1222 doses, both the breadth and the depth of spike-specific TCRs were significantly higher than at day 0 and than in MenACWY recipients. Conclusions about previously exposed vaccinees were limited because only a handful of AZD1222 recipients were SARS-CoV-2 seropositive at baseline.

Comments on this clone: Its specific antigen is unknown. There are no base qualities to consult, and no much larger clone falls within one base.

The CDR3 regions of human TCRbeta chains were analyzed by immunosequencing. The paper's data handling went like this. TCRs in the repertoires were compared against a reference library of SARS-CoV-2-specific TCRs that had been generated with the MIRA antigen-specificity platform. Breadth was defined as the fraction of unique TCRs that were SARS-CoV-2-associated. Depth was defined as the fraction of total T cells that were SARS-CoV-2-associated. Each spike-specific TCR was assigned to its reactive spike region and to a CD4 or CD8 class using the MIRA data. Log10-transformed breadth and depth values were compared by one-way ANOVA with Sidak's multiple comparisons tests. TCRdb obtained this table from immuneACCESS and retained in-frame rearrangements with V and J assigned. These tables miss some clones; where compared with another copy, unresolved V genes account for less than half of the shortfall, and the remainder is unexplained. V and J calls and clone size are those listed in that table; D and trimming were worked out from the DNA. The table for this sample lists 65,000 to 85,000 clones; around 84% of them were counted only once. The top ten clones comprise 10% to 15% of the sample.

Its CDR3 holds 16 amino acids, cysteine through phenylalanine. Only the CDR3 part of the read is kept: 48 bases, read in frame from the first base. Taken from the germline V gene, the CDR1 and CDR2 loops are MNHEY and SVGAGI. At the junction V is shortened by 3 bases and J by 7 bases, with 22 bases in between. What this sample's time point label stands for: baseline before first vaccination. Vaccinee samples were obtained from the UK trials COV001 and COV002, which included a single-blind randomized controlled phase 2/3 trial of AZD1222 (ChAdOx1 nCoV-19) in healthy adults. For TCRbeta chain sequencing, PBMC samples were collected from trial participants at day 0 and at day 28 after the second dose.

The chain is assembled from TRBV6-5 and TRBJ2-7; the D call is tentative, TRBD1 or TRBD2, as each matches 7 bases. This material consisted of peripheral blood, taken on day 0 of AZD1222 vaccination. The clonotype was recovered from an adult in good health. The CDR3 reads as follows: CASSYSGPGRGREQYF. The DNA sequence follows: TGTGCCAGCAGTTATTCGGGTCCTGGGAGGGGGCGAGAGCAGTACTTC.